The clone carrying this T cell receptor beta chain has at least ten counts. Its antigen is not identified. This entry comes from a study of T cells in Graves' hyperthyroidism and ophthalmopathy. Ophthalmopathy patients had moderate-to-severe active disease, CAS ≥3, NOSPECS ≥4, and disease duration under 3 months. Not enrolled were patients with uncontrolled infection, other autoimmune disease, pregnancy or lactation. Findings and caveats of the study: Stable hyperthyroidism and ophthalmopathy were separated using 13 V-J signatures.

RNA transcripts provided the source from which TCR beta CDR3 regions were amplified. HTBI primers drove first-round RT-PCR of the TCR CDR3. TCRdb reprocessed the multiplex PCR reads with MiXCR, giving one entry per CDR3 protein. This sample has 240,000 or so distinct CDR3 sequences; roughly 15% occur once, and the top ten carry around 28%. The V and J ends lost 3 bases and 4 bases respectively, with 22 bases between them. The CDR3 contains 17 residues. CDR1 and CDR2 (germline): SGDLS, YYNGEE. The gene calls are TRBV9 and TRBJ1-2, with D possibly matching TRBD1 (5 bases). The sequence derives from a woman under 30 with Graves' ophthalmopathy. Specimen: blood. The CDR3 nucleotides are TGTGCCAGCAGCGCCCACGGTTCGGGGGATTCAACCTATGGCTACACCTTC. This encodes CASSAHGSGDSTYGYTF. Filled out from reference TRBV9 and TRBJ1-2, the complete variable domain reads DSGVTQTPKHLITATGQRVTLRCSPRSGDLSVYWYQQSLDQGLQFLIQYYNGEERAKGNILERFSAQQFPDLHSELNLSSLELGDSALYFCASSAHGSGDSTYGYTFGSGTRLTVV.